This TCR beta chain is drawn from a study of blood T cell repertoires in COVID-19. Study-level background: Whether acute or convalescent, the COVID-19 samples came from the United States, Italy and Spain. The cDNA or gDNA used as material had been derived from T cells, B-cell-depleted T cells, or PBMCs.

CDR1 and CDR2 from the germline V gene are SGHRS and YFSETQ. This CDR3 has 15 residues. Trimming stripped 0 bases from V and 2 bases from J, with 9 bases between. Per the original data handling: Amplifying reference gene primers gave estimates of nucleated cell counts. Measured with immunoSEQ multiplex PCR; TCRdb has only the in-frame clones, and not every one. V and J calls and clone size come straight from that table; D and trimming were deduced from the DNA. The sample gives 180,000 or so clones, about 85% of which show up once; 9.8% is in the top ten. The sample consisted of peripheral blood. The TCR originated in a woman older than 75 with acute or convalescent COVID-19. The chain joins TRBV5-1 to TRBJ1-3; possibly TRBD1 for D (5 bases). The CDR3 reads CASSLVGEPGNTIYF. The CDR3 DNA is TGCGCCAGCAGCTTGGTAGGGGAACCTGGAAACACCATATATTTT.